What follows are 20 T cell receptor beta chains derived from one specimen sequenced in a study of brain T cells in children with intractable seizures. Clones were read by immunoSEQ multiplex PCR, and TCRdb kept only the in-frame ones, dropping some. The repertoire holds under 400,000 clones, with more than 85% as singletons. Time point: blood from clinic visit 5 months post-surgery; TSC patient then seizure free. The sample consisted of peripheral blood, taken roughly 5 months after surgery. The receptor set was obtained from a boy under three years old with tuberous sclerosis and intractable seizures.

The chain employs TRBV11-2 and TRBJ2-7, with 9 bases identical to TRBD1. The CDR3 contains 14 residues. Germline V CDR1 and CDR2: SGHAT, FQNNGV. Trimming took 2 bases from V and 3 from J; bases not matched to a gene: 2. The CDR3 protein is CASSLRDRVYEQYF. CDR3 nucleotides: TGTGCCAGCAGCTTACGGGACAGGGTCTACGAGCAGTACTTC. Full variable domain (outside the CDR3, taken from reference TRBV11-2 and TRBJ2-7): EAGVAQSPRYKIIEKRQSVAFWCNPISGHATLYWYQQILGQGPKLLIQFQNNGVVDDSQLPKDRFSAERLKGVDSTLKIQPAKLEDSAVYLCASSLRDRVYEQYFGPGTRLTVT.

This rearrangement joins TRBV19 to TRBJ2-1, with a tentative D call TRBD2 (6 bases). Trimming cost V 0 bases and J 14 bases, with 23 bases left between them. Looked up from germline, CDR1 is LNHDA and CDR2 is SQIVND (reference sequence). CDR3 size: 16 residues. The CDR3 sequence is CASSIDAGTHVPGEFF. The CDR3 DNA follows: TGTGCCAGTAGTATAGATGCGGGAACCCACGTACCTGGGGAGTTCTTC.

This chain uses TRBV5-1 with TRBJ2-2, with 9 positions matching TRBD2. The CDR3 runs to 13 residues. Losses at the gene ends were 7 bases for V and 7 bases for J; bases not matched to a gene: 5. Germline CDR1 is SGHRS and CDR2 is YFSETQ. The CDR3 nucleotides read TGCGCCAGCCGCGGGAGGGACGGCGGGGAGCTGTTTTTT. This translates into CASRGRDGGELFF.

The rearrangement joins TRBV9 to TRBJ1-1; possible D gene TRBD1, 6 bases. Germline assignment: CDR1 SGDLS and CDR2 YYNGEE. The CDR3 spans 17 residues. With 0 bases removed from V and 2 bases from J, the gap between germline ends came to 17 bases. CDR3 coding DNA: TGTGCCAGCAGCGTAGGGAGGGGGAGGCGGACCAACACTGAAGCTTTCTTT. This gives the protein CASSVGRGRRTNTEAFF.

J is TRBJ2-4 and V is TRBV5-8, with D tentatively TRBD1 (5 bases). V lost 0 bases to trimming and J lost 0 bases, with 13 bases between them. Germline V gene sequence: CDR1 SGHTS, CDR2 YDEGEE. The CDR3 loop spans 17 amino acids. The CDR3 DNA follows: TGTGCCAGCAGCTTGGCCGGACAACTCCTAGCCAAAAACATTCAGTACTTC. This encodes CASSLAGQLLAKNIQYF. Complete variable domain (other parts from reference TRBV5-8 and TRBJ2-4): EAGVTQSPTHLIKTRGQQATLRCSPISGHTSVYWYQQALGLGLQFLLWYDEGEERNRGNFPPRFSGRQFPNYSSELNVNALELEDSALYLCASSLAGQLLAKNIQYFGAGTRLSVL.

The chain combines TRBV21-1 with TRBJ2-3; whether TRBD1, the table's D call, matches the DNA was not checked. TRBV21-1 corresponds to a pseudogene. The CDR3 has 13 residues. This chain's CDR3 is CASSARRHTTQYF. The CDR3 nucleotides read TGTGCCAGCAGCGCCCGCCGACATACTACGCAGTATTTT.

The chain combines TRBV25-1 with TRBJ2-1; TRBD2 matches 7 bases. V gave up 3 bases and J gave up 7 bases; unmatched junction bases: 3. This CDR3 spans 13 amino acids. Germline assignment: CDR1 MGHDK and CDR2 SYGVNS. This CDR3 is CASSEGGLNEQFF. CDR3 bases: TGTGCCAGCAGTGAGGGAGGGCTGAATGAGCAGTTCTTC.

V and J are TRBV4-2 and TRBJ2-1; D gene ambiguous. Germline CDR1 is LGHNA and CDR2 is YNFKEQ. The CDR3 loop spans 14 amino acids. V lost 0 bases and J lost 9, with 12 bases in between. The CDR3 bases are TGTGCCAGCAGCCAAGATCAGCAGCCAAGTGAGCAGTTCTTC. Its protein is CASSQDQQPSEQFF.

The chain combines TRBV4-1 with TRBJ2-3; maybe TRBD2 (6 bases). Germline V gene lookup returns CDR1 MGHRA and CDR2 YSYEKL. Trimming shortened V by 1 base and J by 4 bases, and 12 bases separated the two germline ends. This CDR3 has 15 residues. The CDR3 DNA is TGCGCCAGCAGCCAAGTTGGGGGAGGCTCAGATACGCAGTATTTT. As protein: CASSQVGGGSDTQYF.

This clone was counted a few times. The J gene is TRBJ2-7, the V gene TRBV7-9; D not certain. CDR1 and CDR2 (germline): SEHNR, FQNEAQ (reference sequence). There are 15 residues in the CDR3. V shed 0 bases and J shed 5 bases, with 14 bases lying between them. The CDR3 sequence: CASSLAEFLAHEQYF. The CDR3 DNA sequence: TGTGCCAGCAGCTTAGCTGAGTTTTTGGCGCACGAGCAGTACTTC. Using reference TRBV7-9 and TRBJ2-7 for the parts outside the CDR3, the full variable domain is DTGVSQNPRHKITKRGQNVTFRCDPISEHNRLYWYRQTLGQGPEFLTYFQNEAQLEKSRLLSDRFSAERPKGSFSTLEIQRTEQGDSAMYLCASSLAEFLAHEQYFGPGTRLTVT.

The rearrangement links TRBV5-6 to TRBJ2-2; possible D gene TRBD2, 6 bases. The germline V gene has CDR1 SGHDT and CDR2 YYEEEE. V was clipped by 0 bases and J by 5 bases, with 11 bases between them. The CDR3 totals 15 residues. The chain's CDR3 is CASSLATRFTGELFF. CDR3 sequence (DNA): TGTGCCAGCAGCTTGGCGACTAGATTTACCGGGGAGCTGTTTTTT.

This chain uses TRBV12-3 or TRBV12-4 with TRBJ2-1; D gene ambiguous. V lost 4 bases and J 4 bases, leaving 8 bases between the germline ends. This CDR3 spans 13 amino acids. DNA for the CDR3: TGTGCCAGCAGTTCAGAAAATTACAATGAGCAGTTCTTC. This codes for CASSSENYNEQFF.

This sequence joins TRBV7-3 and TRBJ2-1; D call uncertain. Trimming took off 3 bases at V and 1 base at J, with 4 bases between the two ends. CDR3 size: 13 residues. The germline V gene has CDR1 SGHTA and CDR2 FQGTGA. The CDR3 reads CASSFESYNEQFF. CDR3 DNA sequence: TGTGCCAGCAGCTTTGAGTCCTACAATGAGCAGTTCTTC.

This chain uses TRBV7-2 with TRBJ2-1; possible D gene TRBD2, 6 bases. The CDR3 contains 11 residues. V lost 6 bases and J 10 bases, leaving 10 bases between the germline ends. Germline V gene data show CDR1 as SGHTA and CDR2 as FQGNSA. The CDR3 region has the DNA TGTGCCAGCAGACCACTAGCCGAGCAGTTCTTC. Encoded protein: CASRPLAEQFF. Drawing the rest from reference TRBV7-2 and TRBJ2-1, the complete variable domain is GAGVSQSPSNKVTEKGKDVELRCDPISGHTALYWYRQSLGQGLEFLIYFQGNSAPDKSGLPSDRFSAERTGGSVSTLTIQRTQQEDSAVYLCASRPLAEQFFGPGTRLTVL.

The rearrangement joins TRBV6-5 to TRBJ1-2; weak D call: TRBD1 (5 bases). V lost 6 bases and J 4 bases, leaving 15 bases between the germline ends. The CDR3 extends over 14 amino acids. Germline V gene lookup returns CDR1 MNHEY and CDR2 SVGAGI. The DNA of the CDR3 is TGTGCCAGCAGAAGTGCAGGGCCGGTCTATGGCTACACCTTC. Encoded protein: CASRSAGPVYGYTF.

This clone was counted a few times. CDR3 DNA: TGTGCCAGCATAAGGGGATCTGGCTATGGCTACACCTTC. Protein sequence: CASIRGSGYGYTF. This sequence joins TRBV2 and TRBJ1-2; perhaps TRBD1 as D (5 bases). CDR1 and CDR2 from the germline V gene are SNHLY and FYNNEI. The V end lost 7 bases, the J end lost 4 bases, and 13 bases lay between the germline ends. The CDR3 is 13 amino acids.

CDR3 in DNA: TGTGCCAGCAGTTTTGGCACTGAAGCTTTCTTT. It is translated as CASSFGTEAFF. The chain joins TRBV27 to TRBJ1-1; no firm D call. The CDR3 has 11 residues. Between the trimmed V and J ends, which lost 3 bases and 4 bases, there was a span of 3 bases. Germline V gives CDR1 MNHEY, CDR2 SMNVEV (reference sequence).

Remarks on this clone: Other DNA sequences within the sample encode an identical CDR3. The chain couples TRBV19 to TRBJ1-1; possible D gene TRBD1, 6 bases. V dropped 3 bases and J dropped 4 bases, with 9 bases sitting between them. This CDR3 comprises 13 residues. The germline V gene encodes CDR1 LNHDA and CDR2 SQIVND (reference sequence). The CDR3 DNA sequence: TGTGCCAGTAGTATTGGGGGCGGCACTGAAGCTTTCTTT. Translated, it gives CASSIGGGTEAFF.

Notes on this clone: This sample also contains other DNA sequences that code for the same CDR3. This chain joins TRBV6-5 and TRBJ2-7; D possibly corresponds to TRBD2 (6 bases). Germline CDR1 reads MNHEY; CDR2 reads SVGAGI. The V end lost 3 bases, the J end lost 7 bases, and 7 bases lay between the germline ends. The length of the CDR3 is 11 residues. CDR3 in amino acids: CASSYGGEQYF. The CDR3 nucleotides read TGTGCCAGCAGTTATGGGGGGGAGCAGTACTTC.

Turning to this clone: Other DNA sequences in this specimen translate into the identical CDR3. V and J are TRBV9 and TRBJ2-7; D gene uncertain. The CDR3 is 13 amino acids. Germline loops: CDR1 SGDLS, CDR2 YYNGEE. V lost 3 bases, J lost 0 bases, and 7 bases lay in between. CDR3 amino acids: CASSAGDSYEQYF. CDR3 nucleotide sequence: TGTGCCAGCAGCGCCGGAGACTCCTACGAGCAGTACTTC.